Listed here are 31 T cell receptor beta chains from one sample, sequenced in a study of blood T cell repertoires in COVID-19. Measured with immunoSEQ multiplex PCR; TCRdb has only the in-frame clones, and not every one. The table records about 330,000 clones, roughly 85% of them present only once. Sequenced sample: peripheral blood. The receptors stem from a human donor in a cohort sampled during active COVID-19.

The chain is built from TRBV12-3 or TRBV12-4 and TRBJ1-2; D perhaps matches TRBD1 (6 bases). Trimming stripped 8 bases from V and 1 base from J, with 8 bases between. The CDR3 is 12 residues long. CDR3 residues: CASLGGNYGYTF. CDR3 nucleotide sequence: TGTGCCAGCCTAGGGGGTAACTATGGCTACACCTTC.

The rearrangement joins TRBV29-1 to TRBJ2-1, with a tentative D call TRBD1 (5 bases). Germline CDR1 and CDR2: SQVTM and ANQGSEA. V was trimmed by 5 bases and J by 5 bases, leaving 10 bases between them. CDR3 length: 12 residues. CDR3 sequence (DNA): TGCAGCGTTACCGACAGCCACAATGAGCAGTTCTTC. Translating it yields CSVTDSHNEQFF.

This clone was recorded many times. The chain uses TRBV6-5 and TRBJ2-3, with D perhaps TRBD2 (6 bases). This CDR3 contains 14 residues. Trimming removed 4 bases at V and 3 bases at J, with 11 bases between. In germline, CDR1 is MNHEY, CDR2 SVGAGI. The CDR3 DNA reads as TGTGCCAGCAGTTTGGAGGGATCGACAGATACGCAGTATTTT. Translation gives CASSLEGSTDTQYF.

The chain uses TRBV5-6 and TRBJ2-7; a weak D match, TRBD1 (5 bases). Trimming pared 0 bases from V and 2 bases from J, leaving 6 bases between. The CDR3 covers 13 residues. Germline V lookup: CDR1 SGHDT, CDR2 YYEEEE. In nucleotides, the CDR3 is TGTGCCAGCAGCTTGGACAGGCCCTACGAGCAGTACTTC. Translation: CASSLDRPYEQYF.

The CDR3 nucleotides are TGTGCCAGCAGCTTTCCAGGGGGCACCGGGGAGCTGTTTTTT. It translates to CASSFPGGTGELFF. The gene calls are TRBV5-4 and TRBJ2-2, with 7 bases aligning to TRBD1. This CDR3 has 14 residues. Per the germline V gene, CDR1 is SGHNT and CDR2 is YYREEE (reference sequence). V was clipped by 2 bases and J by 4 bases; unmatched bases: 2.

The chain recombines TRBV7-2 with TRBJ1-1; possible D gene TRBD1, 6 bases. Germline V gene lookup returns CDR1 SGHTA and CDR2 FQGNSA. The CDR3 consists of 15 residues. V lost 5 bases and J 6 bases, leaving 19 bases between the germline ends. CDR3 sequence (DNA): TGTGCCAGCAGCAAGAACAGGGCGCAAAAGGCTGAAGCTTTCTTT. Translation: CASSKNRAQKAEAFF.

This clone was seen once. The J gene is TRBJ2-7, the V gene TRBV11-2, with unresolved D. Germline-derived CDR1 and CDR2 are SGHAT and FQNNGV. This CDR3 is built from 12 residues. V shed 0 bases and J shed 3 bases, with 3 bases lying between them. CDR3 sequence: CASSLDSYEQYF. DNA for the CDR3: TGTGCCAGCAGCTTAGACAGCTACGAGCAGTACTTC.

The genes are TRBV29-1 and TRBJ1-2; 9 positions match TRBD1. This CDR3 comprises 12 residues. Trimming cost V 7 bases and J 8 bases; bases outside gene matches: 8. Germline V gene sequence: CDR1 SQVTM, CDR2 ANQGSEA. CDR3 coding DNA: TGCAGCGCCACCGGACAGGGGACGGGCTACACCTTC. Its translation: CSATGQGTGYTF.

This CDR3 is CASSSEGAGSGANVLTF. CDR3 DNA sequence: TGTGCCAGCAGTTCTGAGGGGGCGGGCTCTGGGGCCAACGTCCTGACTTTC. This chain connects TRBV28 to TRBJ2-6; 7 bases match TRBD1. This CDR3 contains 17 residues. V shed 4 bases and J 0 bases; nucleotides not matched to a gene: 6. Germline loops: CDR1 MDHEN, CDR2 SYDVKM.

The chain employs TRBV18 and TRBJ1-5; D call uncertain. V gave up 5 bases and J gave up 6 bases, with 14 bases separating them. Germline assignment: CDR1 KGHSH and CDR2 LQKENI. This CDR3 region has 14 residues. CDR3 protein: CASSELERGQPQHF. In nucleotides, the CDR3 is TGTGCCAGCTCAGAATTGGAACGGGGTCAGCCCCAGCATTTT.

This clone turned up a few times. The gene calls are TRBV6-1 and TRBJ1-2; a possible D gene is TRBD1 (5 bases). CDR3 length: 12 residues. CDR1 and CDR2 from the germline V gene are MNHNS and SASEGT. Between the trimmed V and J ends, which lost 3 bases and 11 bases, there was a span of 13 bases. The CDR3 loop reads CASSDFEQGYTF. The CDR3 DNA sequence: TGTGCCAGCAGTGATTTCGAGCAGGGATACACCTTC.

The rearrangement uses TRBV4-1 and TRBJ1-2; no definite D call. CDR1 is MGHRA and CDR2 is YSYEKL in the germline V gene. The V gene lost 1 base and the J gene lost 4 bases, with 7 bases spanning the gap. The CDR3 spans 13 residues. CDR3 bases: TGCGCCAGCAGCCAAGCCCCCATCTATGGCTACACCTTC. Its protein is CASSQAPIYGYTF.

This chain uses TRBV6-6 with TRBJ1-1; TRBD1 might be the D (6 bases). The germline V gene has CDR1 MNHNY and CDR2 SVGAGI (reference sequence). The CDR3 loop spans 13 amino acids. With 4 bases removed from V and 6 bases from J, the gap between germline ends came to 12 bases. The CDR3 spells CASSSDRTAEAFF. The DNA of the CDR3 is TGTGCCAGCAGTTCAGACAGGACCGCTGAAGCTTTCTTT.

The gene calls are TRBV19 and TRBJ2-1; 10 positions agree with TRBD1. J lost 8 bases, V lost 6 bases, and 16 bases had no gene match. The V gene's germline CDR1 is LNHDA and CDR2 SQIVND (reference sequence). This CDR3 region has 17 residues. The DNA for the CDR3 is TGTGCCAGTAGCGGGACAGGGGCCGAGGCCAAAAGCGATGAGCAGTTCTTC. Its protein is CASSGTGAEAKSDEQFF.

The chain employs TRBV9 and TRBJ2-2; the D gene is possibly TRBD2 (6 bases). Trimming left V 4 bases short and J 3 bases short, with 16 bases between. CDR1 and CDR2 from the germline V gene are SGDLS and YYNGEE. The CDR3 consists of 16 residues. CDR3 in DNA: TGTGCCAGCAGCCCCCGACTAGGATTGGACACCGGGGAGCTGTTTTTT. Residues: CASSPRLGLDTGELFF. Based on the CDR3 plus reference TRBV9 and TRBJ2-2, the full variable domain is DSGVTQTPKHLITATGQRVTLRCSPRSGDLSVYWYQQSLDQGLQFLIQYYNGEERAKGNILERFSAQQFPDLHSELNLSSLELGDSALYFCASSPRLGLDTGELFFGEGSRLTVL.

The CDR3 sequence is CASTHRESAYEQYF. CDR3 DNA: TGTGCCAGCACCCACAGGGAATCCGCCTACGAGCAGTACTTC. This chain uses TRBV13 with TRBJ2-7; a weak D match, TRBD1 (6 bases). CDR3 length: 14 amino acids. Between the trimmed V and J ends, which lost 7 bases and 2 bases, there was a span of 15 bases. Germline V gene lookup returns CDR1 PRHDT and CDR2 FYEKMQ (reference sequence).

This rearrangement joins TRBV5-1 to TRBJ2-3; 8 nucleotides match TRBD1. The junction had 11 bases not matched to a gene; V was cut back by 0 bases and J by 8 bases. The CDR3 is 16 amino acids. Germline V CDR1 and CDR2: SGHRS, YFSETQ. Written as DNA, the CDR3 is TGCGCCAGCAGCTTGGGTAGGGACAGGCCTTCCGGTACGCAGTATTTT. It encodes CASSLGRDRPSGTQYF.

The chain employs TRBV9 and TRBJ1-1; possibly TRBD1 for D (5 bases). This CDR3 is 16 amino acids long. Trimming removed 4 bases from V and 4 bases from J, with 20 bases in between. CDR1 is SGDLS, CDR2 YYNGEE, per germline. CDR3: CASSFKKGFRGTEAFF. The CDR3 DNA is TGTGCCAGCAGCTTTAAAAAGGGGTTCCGAGGCACTGAAGCTTTCTTT.

This rearrangement joins TRBV5-1 to TRBJ2-1; 7 bases align to TRBD1. This CDR3 comprises 13 residues. V lost 7 bases and J lost 6; bases outside the gene matches: 7. Germline assignment: CDR1 SGHRS and CDR2 YFSETQ. The CDR3 DNA sequence: TGCGCCAGCGCCAGGGGGTCTTCCAATGAGCAGTTCTTC. It encodes CASARGSSNEQFF.

This chain uses TRBV7-3 with TRBJ2-1, with D possibly being TRBD1 (5 bases). Per the germline V gene, CDR1 is SGHTA and CDR2 is FQGTGA. The CDR3 covers 12 residues. V lost 9 bases to trimming and J lost 9 bases, with 15 bases between them. The CDR3 loop is CASGARASEQFF. CDR3 in DNA: TGTGCCAGTGGGGCTAGAGCGAGTGAGCAGTTCTTC. Looking up the rest from reference TRBV7-3 and TRBJ2-1 gives the full variable domain: GAGVSQTPSNKVTEKGKYVELRCDPISGHTALYWYRQSLGQGPEFLIYFQGTGAADDSGLPNDRFFAVRPEGSVSTLKIQRTERGDSAVYLCASGARASEQFFGPGTRLTVL.

This chain connects TRBV7-9 to TRBJ2-3, with TRBD1 as a possible D gene (6 bases). Trimming shortened V by 1 base and J by 4 bases, and 15 bases separated the two germline ends. This CDR3 region has 16 residues. Germline lookup yields CDR1 SEHNR and CDR2 FQNEAQ (reference sequence). The CDR3 loop is CASSLGGPAGADTQYF. The CDR3 nucleotides read TGTGCCAGCAGCTTAGGGGGGCCAGCAGGGGCAGATACGCAGTATTTT.

The chain is built from TRBV7-3 and TRBJ1-5; TRBD1 is a possible D gene (5 bases). V lost 2 bases to trimming and J lost 7 bases, with 9 bases between them. The CDR3 loop spans 13 amino acids. Germline V CDR1 and CDR2: SGHTA, FQGTGA. In nucleotides, the CDR3 is TGTGCCAGCAGCTTATTCGGGGGACAGCCCCAGCATTTT. Translating it yields CASSLFGGQPQHF.

Points on this clone: This sample includes further DNA sequences coding for the same CDR3. The chain employs TRBV5-1 and TRBJ2-7; 8 nucleotides match TRBD1. The length of the CDR3 is 15 residues. Germline V gene data show CDR1 as SGHRS and CDR2 as YFSETQ. Losses at the gene ends were 2 bases for V and 2 bases for J; bases not matched to a gene: 6. The CDR3 here is CASSFRTGLTYEQYF. The CDR3 region has the DNA TGCGCCAGCAGCTTTCGGACAGGGCTTACCTACGAGCAGTACTTC.

The chain employs TRBV5-6 and TRBJ1-2; 8 bases map to TRBD1. Germline lookup yields CDR1 SGHDT and CDR2 YYEEEE. J gave up 10 bases and V 3 bases, and 17 bases lay outside the gene matches. The CDR3 has 16 amino acids. The CDR3 DNA reads as TGTGCCAGCAGCTCAGACCGACAGGGGTGGGACTTTCCCTACACCTTC. Its translation is CASSSDRQGWDFPYTF.

The chain employs TRBV25-1 and TRBJ1-2, with a tentative D call TRBD1 (5 bases). The ends were cut back, 1 base at V and 0 bases at J, with 12 bases in the middle. CDR1 and CDR2 from the germline V gene are MGHDK and SYGVNS. The CDR3 extends over 16 amino acids. The CDR3 nucleotides read TGTGCCAGCAGTGAATCTGCGACAGATTCTAACTATGGCTACACCTTC. As protein: CASSESATDSNYGYTF.

The rearrangement uses TRBV6-6 and TRBJ1-5; unclear D gene. This CDR3 has 15 amino acids. Looked up from germline, CDR1 is MNHNY and CDR2 is SVGAGI (reference sequence). With 0 bases removed from V and 0 bases from J, the gap between germline ends came to 6 bases. CDR3 amino acids: CASSYSDISNQPQHF. CDR3 DNA sequence: TGTGCCAGCAGTTACTCCGACATTAGCAATCAGCCCCAGCATTTT.

This chain uses TRBV5-1 with TRBJ2-1; 11 bases fit TRBD2. The trim removed 0 bases at V and 2 bases at J, leaving 10 bases unmatched. The CDR3 consists of 19 residues. Germline lookup yields CDR1 SGHRS and CDR2 YFSETQ. CDR3 in amino acids: CASSLVLLAGGKPYNEQFF. The CDR3 bases are TGCGCCAGCAGCTTGGTTCTCCTAGCGGGGGGTAAACCCTACAATGAGCAGTTCTTC.

V usage is TRBV6-2 or TRBV6-3 and J usage is TRBJ2-6; tentative D call: TRBD1 (5 bases). The germline V gene has CDR1 MNHEY and CDR2 SVGEGT. The germline V and J ends were trimmed by 6 bases and 0 bases, with 12 bases remaining between them. This CDR3 has 16 amino acids. The CDR3 DNA follows: TGTGCCAGCAGCGGACGACAGATCTCTGGGGCCAACGTCCTGACTTTC. It yields the protein CASSGRQISGANVLTF.

The V gene is TRBV5-6, the J gene TRBJ1-1; D might be TRBD1 (6 bases). CDR3 size: 14 residues. V was shortened by 0 bases and J by 3 bases, with 9 bases between the two germline ends. Looked up from germline, CDR1 is SGHDT and CDR2 is YYEEEE. In DNA, the CDR3 is TGTGCCAGCAGCTTGGGGGCAGGGGACACTGAAGCTTTCTTT. Translation: CASSLGAGDTEAFF.

The chain carries TRBV27 and TRBJ1-1, with D hard to call. Germline CDR1 MNHEY, CDR2 SMNVEV (reference sequence). V was shortened by 5 bases and J by 0 bases, with 7 bases between the two germline ends. CDR3 length equals 13 residues. CDR3 sequence reads: CASSQIMNTEAFF. The DNA for the CDR3 is TGTGCCAGCAGTCAGATCATGAACACTGAAGCTTTCTTT.

As concerns this clone: The same CDR3 can be traced to other DNA sequences in this sample. The rearrangement links TRBV30 to TRBJ2-3; TRBD2 is a possible D gene (5 bases). The CDR3 length is 12 residues. Germline V gives CDR1 GTSNPN, CDR2 SVGIG (reference sequence). Deletions cut 0 bases from V and 5 bases from J, with 6 bases between. The CDR3 is CAWSVRGDTQYF. The CDR3, as DNA: TGTGCCTGGAGTGTACGGGGAGATACGCAGTATTTT.